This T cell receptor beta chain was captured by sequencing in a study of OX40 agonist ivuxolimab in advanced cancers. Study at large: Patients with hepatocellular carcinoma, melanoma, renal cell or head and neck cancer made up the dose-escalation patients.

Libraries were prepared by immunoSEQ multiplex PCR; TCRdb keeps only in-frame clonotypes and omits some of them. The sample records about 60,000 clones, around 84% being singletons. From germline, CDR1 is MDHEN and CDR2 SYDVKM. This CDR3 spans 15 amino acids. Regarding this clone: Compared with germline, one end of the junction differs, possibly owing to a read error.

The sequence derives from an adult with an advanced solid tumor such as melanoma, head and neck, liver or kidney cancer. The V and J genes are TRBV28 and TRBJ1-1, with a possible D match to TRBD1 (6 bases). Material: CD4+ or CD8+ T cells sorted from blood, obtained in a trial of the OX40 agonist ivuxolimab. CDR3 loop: CAGSLLQGRYTEAFF. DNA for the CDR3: TGTGCCGGCAGTTTACTACAGGGCCGTTACACTGAAGCTTTCTTT.